This record concerns one T cell receptor (beta chain) sequence. Its antigen remains unidentified. No much larger clone is present one base from it, and per-base qualities are unavailable. Sequences GTSNPN (CDR1) and SVGIG (CDR2) are obtained from the germline V gene (reference sequence). The V end loses 5 bases and the J end loses 1 base, and a stretch of 14 bases separates them. Including cysteine and phenylalanine, the CDR3 has 14 amino acids. Only the CDR3 portion is preserved as DNA: 42 bases, with reading frame beginning at the first base. The data belong to a study of beta chain features in type 1 diabetes (dated by TCRdb to 2017 to 2018). About the full investigation: No differences in mean age, gender distribution, total cell number or subset yield were found between patients and healthy donors. A total of some 100,000,000 sorted cells were examined across all samples, and a strong correlation was observed between cell number per subset and RNA yield. In the study, recently diagnosed type 1 diabetes patients and matched healthy donors were compared on the TCRB repertoires of their sorted circulating CD4+ T cell subsets. Regulatory and stem cell-like memory subsets were isolated from only 8 patients and roughly eight healthy donors, whereas naive and central memory subsets came from all 30 or so donors. Here is what the overall study found, with its caveats: Fewer insertions and more nucleotide deletions at VDJ recombination sites were observed in patients with type 1 diabetes, implying thymic rearrangement abnormalities. The naive, central memory and regulatory TCRB repertoires appeared to resemble one another more closely among patients than among healthy donors. PCR may preferentially amplify shorter templates, but because patient and control samples were amplified and corrected together, any resulting skew would affect both groups equally. HLA sub-analyses involved small numbers of individuals, so any influence of HLA type on TCRB rearrangement remained unresolved. Sequencing cDNA rather than genomic DNA could over-represent highly expressing activated cells, although activation and CD3 levels did not differ between groups. A moderate but significant shortening of TCRB CDR3 length was observed in type 1 diabetes patients in all four CD4+ subsets.

Each donor gave one peripheral blood draw, averaging roughly 120 mL, which was collected into heparinised tubes. A BD FACSAria II and a panel including CD45RO, CCR7, CD25, CD127, CD95 and CD27 were used to sort naive, central memory, regulatory and stem cell-like memory CD4+ T cells. All sorted populations exceeded 98% purity. PBMCs were separated immediately by Lymphoprep density gradient centrifugation and were stained directly, without being cultured. To minimize batch effects, samples were stained and sorted in pairs, one healthy donor with one patient per experiment. The High Capacity cDNA Reverse Transcription Kit was used to reverse transcribe all of the isolated RNA, meaning that expressed TCRB transcripts were what got sequenced. Naive, central memory and regulatory T cell samples underwent deep immunoSEQ sequencing, averaging about 3.5 million total reads per sample. Sorted cells were lysed in RLT buffer, and RNA was extracted using DNase-treated RNeasy Micro or Mini kits according to cell number. Each cell subset was processed separately to prevent cross-contamination, with patient and healthy donor samples processed together. Using the immunoSEQ multiplex PCR, TCRB sequences were amplified from cDNA into 87-bp fragments spanning the CDR3 region. Sequencing of the amplicons was performed on the Illumina HiSeq platform. The original methods were these. PCR bias was computationally corrected using synthetic template baselines, reads within Hamming distance 2 were collapsed, and singletons that could not be merged were discarded. Reads were aligned against IMGT so that V, D and J genes, CDR3 length and insertions or deletions at six rearrangement sites could be assigned. Within each subset, clonotype counts were normalized to sorted cell number, after which true diversity and Gini coefficients were computed with the tcR R package. Repertoire sharing was quantified using the overlap coefficient calculated on TCRB nucleotide sequences. Out-of-frame TCRB sequences from naive cells were analyzed as a proxy for the pre-selection repertoire. In its TCRdb copy, this immuneACCESS table keeps in-frame sequences only and misses some clones. Where compared with another copy, unresolved V genes explain less than half of these, and the others have no known cause. V and J calls and clone size come straight from that table; D and trimming were deduced from the DNA. Recorded for this sample are 250,000 to 300,000 clones; about 23% of them occurred a single time. The ten largest make up 0.012% of the sample.

This clonotype was obtained from a woman in her twenties or thirties with type 1 diabetes. Rearrangement joined TRBV30 to TRBJ2-5; the D gene is possibly TRBD2, with 6 bases matching. Sequences were obtained from naive CD4+ T cells from blood. The sample's cell subset or site label, decoded: true naive CD4+ T cells. At the DNA level, the sequence is TGTGCCTGGGCCCAGGGAGGTCCCCAAGAGACCCAGTACTTC. The resulting protein is CAWAQGGPQETQYF.